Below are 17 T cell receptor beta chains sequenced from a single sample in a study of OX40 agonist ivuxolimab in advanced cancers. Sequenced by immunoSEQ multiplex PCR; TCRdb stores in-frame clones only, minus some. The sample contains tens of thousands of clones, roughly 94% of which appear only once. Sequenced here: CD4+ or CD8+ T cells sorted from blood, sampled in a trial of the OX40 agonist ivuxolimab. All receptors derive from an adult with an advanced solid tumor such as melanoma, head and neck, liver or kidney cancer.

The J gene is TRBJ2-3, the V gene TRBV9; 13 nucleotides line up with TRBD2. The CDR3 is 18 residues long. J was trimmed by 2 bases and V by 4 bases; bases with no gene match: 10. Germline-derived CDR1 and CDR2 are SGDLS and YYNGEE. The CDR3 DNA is TGTGCCAGCAGCCCCCGGACTAGCGGGGGTGGGAACACAGATACGCAGTATTTT. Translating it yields CASSPRTSGGGNTDTQYF.

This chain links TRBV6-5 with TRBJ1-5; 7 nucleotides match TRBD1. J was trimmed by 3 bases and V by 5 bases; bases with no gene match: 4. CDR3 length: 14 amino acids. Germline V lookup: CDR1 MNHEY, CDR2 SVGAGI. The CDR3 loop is CASSPDRANQPQHF. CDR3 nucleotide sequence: TGTGCCAGCAGTCCAGACAGGGCCAATCAGCCCCAGCATTTT.

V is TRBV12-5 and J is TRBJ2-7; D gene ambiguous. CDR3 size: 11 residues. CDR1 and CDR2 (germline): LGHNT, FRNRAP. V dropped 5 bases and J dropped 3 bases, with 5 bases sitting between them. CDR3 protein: CASGLNYEQYF. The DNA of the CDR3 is TGTGCTAGTGGTCTGAACTACGAGCAGTACTTC.

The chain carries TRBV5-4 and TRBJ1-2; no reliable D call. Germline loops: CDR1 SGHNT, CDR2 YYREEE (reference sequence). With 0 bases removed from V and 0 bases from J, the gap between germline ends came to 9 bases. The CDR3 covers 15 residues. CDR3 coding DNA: TGTGCCAGCAGCTTGGCACGGCGGACTAACTATGGCTACACCTTC. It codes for CASSLARRTNYGYTF.

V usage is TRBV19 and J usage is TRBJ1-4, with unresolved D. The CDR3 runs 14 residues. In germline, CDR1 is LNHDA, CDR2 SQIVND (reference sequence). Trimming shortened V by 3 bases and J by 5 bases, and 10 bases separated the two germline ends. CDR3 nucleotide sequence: TGTGCCAGTAGTATCCAGTATTCCAATGAAAAACTGTTTTTT. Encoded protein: CASSIQYSNEKLFF.

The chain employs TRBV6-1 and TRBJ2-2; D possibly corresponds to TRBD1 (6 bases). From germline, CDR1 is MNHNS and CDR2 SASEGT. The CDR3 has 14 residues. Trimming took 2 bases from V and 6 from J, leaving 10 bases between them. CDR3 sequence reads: CASSEFWGPGELFF. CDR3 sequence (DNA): TGTGCCAGCAGTGAATTTTGGGGGCCCGGGGAGCTGTTTTTT.

CDR3 region: CASSPMNQPQHF. DNA for the CDR3: TGTGCCAGCAGTCCGATGAATCAGCCCCAGCATTTT. The chain combines TRBV6-6 with TRBJ1-5, with unresolved D. The CDR3 runs to 12 residues. Trimming took off 5 bases at V and 4 bases at J, with 6 bases between the two ends. The V gene's germline CDR1 is MNHNY and CDR2 SVGAGI (reference sequence).

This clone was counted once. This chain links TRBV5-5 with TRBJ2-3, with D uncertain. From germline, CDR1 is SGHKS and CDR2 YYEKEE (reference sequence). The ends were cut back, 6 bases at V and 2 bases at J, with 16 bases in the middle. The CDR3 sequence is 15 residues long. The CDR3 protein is CASTRRVGNTDTQYF. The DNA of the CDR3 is TGTGCCAGCACCCGTCGCGTAGGGAACACAGATACGCAGTATTTT.

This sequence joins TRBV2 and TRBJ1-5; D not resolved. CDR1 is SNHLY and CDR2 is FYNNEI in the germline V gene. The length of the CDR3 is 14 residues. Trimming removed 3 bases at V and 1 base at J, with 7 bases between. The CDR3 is CASSELESNQPQHF. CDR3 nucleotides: TGTGCCAGCAGTGAGTTGGAGAGCAATCAGCCCCAGCATTTT.

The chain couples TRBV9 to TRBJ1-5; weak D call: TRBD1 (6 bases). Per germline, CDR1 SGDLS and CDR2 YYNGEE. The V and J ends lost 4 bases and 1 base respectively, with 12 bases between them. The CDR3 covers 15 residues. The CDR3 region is CASSPGVRSNQPQHF. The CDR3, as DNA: TGTGCCAGCAGCCCAGGGGTGCGGAGCAATCAGCCCCAGCATTTT.

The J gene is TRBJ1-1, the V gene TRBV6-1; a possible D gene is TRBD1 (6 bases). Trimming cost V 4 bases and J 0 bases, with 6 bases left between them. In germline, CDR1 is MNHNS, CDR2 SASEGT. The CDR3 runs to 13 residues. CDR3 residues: CASSGTVNTEAFF. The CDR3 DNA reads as TGTGCCAGCAGTGGGACAGTGAACACTGAAGCTTTCTTT.

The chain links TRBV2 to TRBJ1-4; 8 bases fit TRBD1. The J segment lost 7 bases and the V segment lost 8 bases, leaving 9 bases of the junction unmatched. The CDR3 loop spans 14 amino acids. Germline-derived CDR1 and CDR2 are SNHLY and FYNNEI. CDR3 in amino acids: CASFPGGAGEKLFF. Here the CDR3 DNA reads TGTGCCAGCTTTCCAGGGGGCGCGGGTGAAAAACTGTTTTTT.

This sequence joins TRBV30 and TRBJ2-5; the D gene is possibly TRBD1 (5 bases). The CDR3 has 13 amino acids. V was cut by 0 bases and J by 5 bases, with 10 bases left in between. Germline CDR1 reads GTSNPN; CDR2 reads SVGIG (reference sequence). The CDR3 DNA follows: TGTGCCTGGAGTGTGGAAAGGGGTGAGACCCAGTACTTC. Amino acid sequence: CAWSVERGETQYF.

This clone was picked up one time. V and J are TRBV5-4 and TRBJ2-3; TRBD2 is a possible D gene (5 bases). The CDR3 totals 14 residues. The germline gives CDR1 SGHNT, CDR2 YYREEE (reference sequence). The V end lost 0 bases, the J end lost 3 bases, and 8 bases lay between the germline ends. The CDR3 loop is CASSLGGLTDTQYF. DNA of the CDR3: TGTGCCAGCAGCTTGGGAGGGTTGACAGATACGCAGTATTTT. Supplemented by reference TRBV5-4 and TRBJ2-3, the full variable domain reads ETGVTQSPTHLIKTRGQQVTLRCSSQSGHNTVSWYQQALGQGPQFIFQYYREEENGRGNFPPRFSGLQFPNYSSELNVNALELDDSALYLCASSLGGLTDTQYFGPGTRLTVL.

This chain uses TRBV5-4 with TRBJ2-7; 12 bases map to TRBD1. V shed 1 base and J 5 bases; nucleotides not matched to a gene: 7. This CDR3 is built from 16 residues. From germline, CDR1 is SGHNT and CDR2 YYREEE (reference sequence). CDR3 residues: CASSLTPGQGANEQYF. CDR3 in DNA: TGTGCCAGCAGCTTGACCCCGGGACAGGGGGCAAACGAGCAGTACTTC.

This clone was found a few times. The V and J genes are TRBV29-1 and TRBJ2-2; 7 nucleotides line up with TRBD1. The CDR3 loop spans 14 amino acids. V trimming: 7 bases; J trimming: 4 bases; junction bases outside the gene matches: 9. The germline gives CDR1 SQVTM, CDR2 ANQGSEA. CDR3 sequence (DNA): TGCAGCGCCCGCTTGGCAGGGGGCACCGGGGAGCTGTTTTTT. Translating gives CSARLAGGTGELFF.

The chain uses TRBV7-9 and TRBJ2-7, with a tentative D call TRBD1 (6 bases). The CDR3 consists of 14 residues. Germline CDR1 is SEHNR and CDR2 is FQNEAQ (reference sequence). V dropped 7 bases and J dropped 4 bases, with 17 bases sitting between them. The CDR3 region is CASTPGQGSYEQYF. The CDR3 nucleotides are TGTGCCAGCACCCCCGGGCAGGGGTCATACGAGCAGTACTTC.